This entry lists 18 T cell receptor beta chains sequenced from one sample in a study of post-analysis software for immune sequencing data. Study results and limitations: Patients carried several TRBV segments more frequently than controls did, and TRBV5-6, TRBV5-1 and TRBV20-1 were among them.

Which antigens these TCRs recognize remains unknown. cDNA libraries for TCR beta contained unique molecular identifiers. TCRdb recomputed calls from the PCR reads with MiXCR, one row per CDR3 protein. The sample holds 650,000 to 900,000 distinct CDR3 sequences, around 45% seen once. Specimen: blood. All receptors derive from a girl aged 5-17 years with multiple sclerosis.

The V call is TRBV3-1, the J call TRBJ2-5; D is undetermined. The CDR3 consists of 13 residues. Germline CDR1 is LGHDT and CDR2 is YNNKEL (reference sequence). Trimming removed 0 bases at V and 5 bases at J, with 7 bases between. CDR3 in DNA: TGTGCCAGCAGCCAAGATAGTTGGGAGACCCAGTACTTC. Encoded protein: CASSQDSWETQYF.

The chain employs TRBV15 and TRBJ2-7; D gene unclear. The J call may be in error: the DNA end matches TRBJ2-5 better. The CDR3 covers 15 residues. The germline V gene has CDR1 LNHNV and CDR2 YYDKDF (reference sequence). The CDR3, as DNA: TGTGCCACCGCCACCGACCGTTTCCCCCGGGAGACCCAGTACTTC. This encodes CATATDRFPRETQYF.

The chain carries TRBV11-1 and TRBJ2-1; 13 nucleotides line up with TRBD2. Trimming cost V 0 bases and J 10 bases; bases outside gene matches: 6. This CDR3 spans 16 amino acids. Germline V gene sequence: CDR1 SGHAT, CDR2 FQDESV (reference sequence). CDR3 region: CASSLAMGLAGREQFF. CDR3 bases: TGTGCCAGCAGCTTAGCGATGGGACTAGCGGGACGCGAGCAGTTCTTC.

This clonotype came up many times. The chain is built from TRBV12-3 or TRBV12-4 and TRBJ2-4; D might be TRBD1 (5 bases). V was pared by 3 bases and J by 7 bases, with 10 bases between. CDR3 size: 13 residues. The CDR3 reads CASSLAGYNIQYF. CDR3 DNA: TGTGCCAGCAGTTTGGCAGGGTACAACATTCAGTACTTC.

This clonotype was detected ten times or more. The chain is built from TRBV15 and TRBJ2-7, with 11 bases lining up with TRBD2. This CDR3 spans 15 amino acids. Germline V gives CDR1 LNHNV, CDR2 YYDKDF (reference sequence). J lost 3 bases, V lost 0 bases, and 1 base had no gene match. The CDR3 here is CATSRDTSGSYEQYF. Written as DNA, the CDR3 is TGTGCCACCAGCAGAGATACTAGCGGGAGCTACGAGCAGTACTTC.

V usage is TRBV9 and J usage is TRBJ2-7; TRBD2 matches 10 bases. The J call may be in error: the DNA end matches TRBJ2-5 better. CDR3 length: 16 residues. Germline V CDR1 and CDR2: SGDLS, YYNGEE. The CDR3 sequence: CASSPASGRGLETQYF. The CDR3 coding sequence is TGTGCCAGCAGCCCGGCTAGCGGGAGAGGTCTAGAGACCCAGTACTTC.

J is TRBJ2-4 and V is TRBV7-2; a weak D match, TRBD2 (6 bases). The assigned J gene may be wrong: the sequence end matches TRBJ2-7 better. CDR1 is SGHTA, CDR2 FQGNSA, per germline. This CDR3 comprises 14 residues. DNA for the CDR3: TGTGCCAGCAGCTCGGAGGCGGGGTTTTACGAGCAGTACTTC. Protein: CASSSEAGFYEQYF.

Here the CDR3 DNA reads TGCGCCAGCAGTCCTCGAGCGGGTTCTATCAATGAGCAGTTCTTC. Its translation: CASSPRAGSINEQFF. J is TRBJ2-1 and V is TRBV5-1; TRBD2 might be the D (6 bases). This CDR3 contains 15 residues. CDR1 SGHRS and CDR2 YFSETQ come from the germline V gene. Trimming shortened V by 5 bases and J by 6 bases, and 18 bases separated the two germline ends.

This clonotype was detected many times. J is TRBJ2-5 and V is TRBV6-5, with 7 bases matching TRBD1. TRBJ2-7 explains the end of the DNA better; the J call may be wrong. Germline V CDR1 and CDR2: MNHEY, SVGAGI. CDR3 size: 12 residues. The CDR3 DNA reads TGTGCCAGCAGTGTACAGGGGCTCGAGCAGTACTTC. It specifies CASSVQGLEQYF.

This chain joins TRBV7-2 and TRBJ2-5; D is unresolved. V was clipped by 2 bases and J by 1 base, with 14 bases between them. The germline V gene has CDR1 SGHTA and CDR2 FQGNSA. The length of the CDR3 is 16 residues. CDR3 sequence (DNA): TGTGCCAGCAGCTTAATTGGAGTAGCTGCCCAAGAGACCCAGTACTTC. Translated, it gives CASSLIGVAAQETQYF.

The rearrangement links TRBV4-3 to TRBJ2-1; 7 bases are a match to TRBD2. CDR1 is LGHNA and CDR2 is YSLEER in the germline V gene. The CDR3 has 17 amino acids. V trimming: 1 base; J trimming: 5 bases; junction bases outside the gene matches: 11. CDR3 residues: CASSQGLVGGSHNEQFF. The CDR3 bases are TGCGCCAGCAGCCAAGGGTTAGTGGGAGGGAGTCACAATGAGCAGTTCTTC.

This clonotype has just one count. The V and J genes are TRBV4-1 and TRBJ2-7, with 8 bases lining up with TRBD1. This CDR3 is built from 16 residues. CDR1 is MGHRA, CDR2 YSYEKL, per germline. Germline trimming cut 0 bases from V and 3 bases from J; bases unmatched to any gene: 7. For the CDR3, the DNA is TGCGCCAGCAGCCAAGATTTCGGACAGGGTGGCTACGAGCAGTACTTC. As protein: CASSQDFGQGGYEQYF.

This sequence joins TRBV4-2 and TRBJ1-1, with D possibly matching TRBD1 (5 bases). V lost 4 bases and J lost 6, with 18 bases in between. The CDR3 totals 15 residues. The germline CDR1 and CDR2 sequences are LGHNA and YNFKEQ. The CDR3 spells CASSPAQGRTAEAFF. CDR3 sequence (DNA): TGTGCCAGCAGCCCAGCCCAGGGCCGCACCGCTGAAGCTTTCTTT.

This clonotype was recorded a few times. CDR3 region: CASSLLAGAIGELFF. DNA of the CDR3: TGTGCCAGCAGCTTACTAGCGGGAGCGATCGGGGAGCTGTTTTTT. This chain uses TRBV5-8 with TRBJ2-2; 11 nucleotides match TRBD2. CDR1 is SGHTS and CDR2 is YDEGEE in the germline V gene. V gave up 2 bases and J gave up 7 bases; unmatched junction bases: 4. The CDR3 length is 15 residues.

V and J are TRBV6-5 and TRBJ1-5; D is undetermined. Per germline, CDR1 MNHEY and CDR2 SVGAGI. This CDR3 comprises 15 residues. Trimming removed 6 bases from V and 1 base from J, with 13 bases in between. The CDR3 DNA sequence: TGTGCCAGCAGCGCAGGTGGTGGAAGCAATCAGCCCCAGCATTTT. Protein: CASSAGGGSNQPQHF.

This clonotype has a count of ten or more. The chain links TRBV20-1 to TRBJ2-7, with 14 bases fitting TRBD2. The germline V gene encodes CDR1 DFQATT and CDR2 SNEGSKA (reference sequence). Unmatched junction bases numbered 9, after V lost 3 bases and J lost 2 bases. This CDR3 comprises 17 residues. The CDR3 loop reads CSASPLTSGGEAYEQYF. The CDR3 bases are TGCAGTGCTAGCCCCTTGACTAGCGGGGGGGAAGCCTACGAGCAGTACTTC.

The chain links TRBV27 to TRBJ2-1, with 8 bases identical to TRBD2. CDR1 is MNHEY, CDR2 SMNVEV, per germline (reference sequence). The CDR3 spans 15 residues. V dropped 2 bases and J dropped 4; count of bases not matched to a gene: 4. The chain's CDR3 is CASSLNSGAYNEQFF. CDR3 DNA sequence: TGTGCCAGCAGTTTAAATAGCGGGGCATACAATGAGCAGTTCTTC.

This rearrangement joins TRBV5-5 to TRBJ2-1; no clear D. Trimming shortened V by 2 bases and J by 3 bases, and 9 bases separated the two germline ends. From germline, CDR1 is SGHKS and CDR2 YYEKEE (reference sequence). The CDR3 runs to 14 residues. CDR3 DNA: TGTGCCAGCAGCTTAAGTGGAGACTACAATGAGCAGTTCTTC. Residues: CASSLSGDYNEQFF. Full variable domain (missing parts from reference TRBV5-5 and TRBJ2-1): DAGVTQSPTHLIKTRGQQVTLRCSPISGHKSVSWYQQVLGQGPQFIFQYYEKEERGRGNFPDRFSARQFPNYSSELNVNALLLGDSALYLCASSLSGDYNEQFFGPGTRLTVL.